This TCR beta chain was recorded in a study of T cell clonotyping in hematopoietic cell transplantation. Study-wide results and limits: No sorting was done, leaving CD4 and CD8 contributions mixed. Higher Inverse Simpson Index values in graft donor and pretransplant recipient predicted broader posttransplant TCR diversity. Pathologically expanded recipient clonotypes increased progressively from day 30 to day 180 as diversity fell. At the given depth, recipient repertoires were over 97% de novo clonotypes.

This CDR3 contains 13 residues. V trimming: 4 bases; J trimming: 6 bases; junction bases outside the gene matches: 6. CDR1 is SGHRS, CDR2 YFSETQ, per germline. Method: immunoSEQ multiplex PCR; TCRdb's copy keeps in-frame clones and lacks some. The top ten hold approximately 37% of the sample, which has approximately 6,400 clones, around 82% seen once. As for this clone: Antigen: not known.

The rearrangement uses TRBV5-1 and TRBJ2-7; TRBD1 agrees at 8 bases. Sequenced material: peripheral blood mononuclear cells, taken 180 days after allogeneic stem cell transplant. The receptor was isolated from a male patient aged 70 to 80 who had an allogeneic stem cell transplant from an unrelated donor, so T cells may come from the graft donor. Some clones in this sample may be carry-over from other donors' samples. CDR3 in amino acids: CASSKQGVGEQYF. For the CDR3, the DNA is TGCGCCAGCAGCAAACAGGGGGTAGGCGAGCAGTACTTC.